This T cell receptor (beta chain) was captured in a study of blood T cell repertoires in COVID-19. This clone was seen a handful of times. This CDR3 comprises 16 residues. CDR1 is MDHEN and CDR2 is SYDVKM in the germline V gene. V was trimmed by 5 bases and J by 6 bases, leaving 22 bases between them. Some clones are missing from TCRdb's copy, which holds only in-frame ones; the method was immunoSEQ multiplex PCR. Of approximately 250,000 clones detected, under 85% appear once; the ten largest clones hold more than 5%. The V call is TRBV28, the J call TRBJ1-2, with a possible D match to TRBD1 (6 bases). Input material: peripheral blood. The TCR sequence derives from a human donor in a cohort sampled during active COVID-19. As DNA, the CDR3 is TGTGCCAGCAGTCCGCGGGGGCACAGTCAAACCCATGGCTACACCTTC. Amino acid sequence: CASSPRGHSQTHGYTF.